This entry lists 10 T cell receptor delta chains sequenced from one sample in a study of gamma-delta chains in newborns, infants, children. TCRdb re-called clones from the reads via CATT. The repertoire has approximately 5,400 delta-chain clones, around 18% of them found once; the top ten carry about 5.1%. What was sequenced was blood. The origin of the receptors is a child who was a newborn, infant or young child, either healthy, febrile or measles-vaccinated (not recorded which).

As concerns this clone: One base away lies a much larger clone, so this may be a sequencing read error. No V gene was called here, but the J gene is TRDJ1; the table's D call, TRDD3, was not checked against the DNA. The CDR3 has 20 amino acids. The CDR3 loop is CALGDSYSGRVLPYTDKLIF. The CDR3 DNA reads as TGTGCTCTTGGGGATTCATACTCGGGTAGGGTCTTACCTTACACCGATAAACTCATCTTT.

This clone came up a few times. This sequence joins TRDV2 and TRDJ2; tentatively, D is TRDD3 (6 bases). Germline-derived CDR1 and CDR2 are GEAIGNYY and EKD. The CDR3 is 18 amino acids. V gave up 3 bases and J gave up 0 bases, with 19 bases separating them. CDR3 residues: CACDPVGGTTPLTAQLFF. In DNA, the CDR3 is TGTGCCTGTGACCCCGTAGGGGGGACTACCCCTTTGACAGCACAACTCTTCTTT.

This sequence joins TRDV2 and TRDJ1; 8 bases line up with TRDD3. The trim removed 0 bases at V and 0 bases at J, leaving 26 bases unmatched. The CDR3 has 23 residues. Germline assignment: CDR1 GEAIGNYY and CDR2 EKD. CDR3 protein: CACDTMISYWGPTRSAYTDKLIF. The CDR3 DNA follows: TGTGCCTGTGACACCATGATCTCTTACTGGGGGCCCACCCGTTCAGCGTACACCGATAAACTCATCTTT.

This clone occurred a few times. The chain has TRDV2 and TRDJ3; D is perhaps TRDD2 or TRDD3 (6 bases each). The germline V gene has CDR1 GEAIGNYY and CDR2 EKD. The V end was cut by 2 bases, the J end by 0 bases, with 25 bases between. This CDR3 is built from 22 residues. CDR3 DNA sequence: TGTGCCTGTGACAAACTCCTACGGGATGGGGGCAGGAGCTCCTGGGACACCCGACAGATGTTTTTC. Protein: CACDKLLRDGGRSSWDTRQMFF.

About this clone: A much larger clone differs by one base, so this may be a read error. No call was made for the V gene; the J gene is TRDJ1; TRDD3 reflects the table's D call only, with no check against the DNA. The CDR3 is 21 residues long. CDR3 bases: TGTGCTCTTGGGGAAATCCGGTCCGAACCGAGTCTACTCAACTACACCGATAAACTCATCTTT. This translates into CALGEIRSEPSLLNYTDKLIF.

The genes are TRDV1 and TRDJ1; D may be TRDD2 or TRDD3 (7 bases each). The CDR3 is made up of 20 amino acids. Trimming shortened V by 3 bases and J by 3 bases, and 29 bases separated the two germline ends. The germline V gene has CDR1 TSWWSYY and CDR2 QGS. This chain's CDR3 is CALGEPWPSSPSTGADKLIF. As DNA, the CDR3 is TGTGCTCTTGGGGAGCCTTGGCCTTCCTCTCCTTCTACTGGGGCCGATAAACTCATCTTT.

The CDR3 DNA sequence: TGTGCCTGTGACACCGTCGAGTTTACGGGGGGAGTGGGTAGACACACCGATAAACTCATCTTT. It codes for CACDTVEFTGGVGRHTDKLIF. The V call is TRDV2, the J call TRDJ1, with a weak D call TRDD3 (6 bases). TCRdb offers no J gene call, so here the DNA was matched to germline to obtain one. The CDR3 is made up of 21 amino acids. Germline CDR1 is GEAIGNYY and CDR2 is EKD. V was cut by 0 bases and J by 0 bases, with 28 bases left in between.

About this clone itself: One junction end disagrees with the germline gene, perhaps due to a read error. The CDR3 loop is CACDSVLGETSSWDTRKMFF. The CDR3 nucleotides read TGTGCCTGTGACAGCGTACTGGGGGAGACGAGCTCCTGGGACACCCGAAAGATGTTTTTC. The chain is built from TRDV2 and TRDJ3; 9 bases match TRDD3. Because TCRdb records no J gene, it was assigned here through a match of the DNA to germline. The CDR3 covers 20 residues. Germline V gives CDR1 GEAIGNYY, CDR2 EKD.

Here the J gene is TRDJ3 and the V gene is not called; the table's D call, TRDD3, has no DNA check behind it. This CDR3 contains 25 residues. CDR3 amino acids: CACDTVLISGRLGDPLGWDTRQMFF. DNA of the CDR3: TGTGCCTGCGACACCGTATTGATATCCGGCCGACTGGGGGACCCTTTAGGCTGGGACACCCGACAGATGTTTTTC.

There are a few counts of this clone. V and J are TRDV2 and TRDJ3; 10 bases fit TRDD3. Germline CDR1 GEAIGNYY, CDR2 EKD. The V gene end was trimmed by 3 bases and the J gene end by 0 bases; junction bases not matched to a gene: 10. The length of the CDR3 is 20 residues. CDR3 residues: CACDAVLGDAISWDTRQMFF. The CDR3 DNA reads TGTGCCTGTGACGCGGTACTGGGGGATGCAATCTCCTGGGACACCCGACAGATGTTTTTC.